A single sample is the source of the 14 T cell receptor beta chains below, sequenced in a study of beta chain features in type 1 diabetes. Study-level results: Across all four CD4+ subsets, people with type 1 diabetes showed modestly shorter TCRB CDR3s.

Every isolated RNA sample was fully reverse transcribed, so sequencing captured expressed TCRB transcripts. The table came from immunoSEQ multiplex PCR; TCRdb's copy has only in-frame clones and leaves some out. Counted here are 330,000 or so clones, roughly 12% occurring once; the ten biggest clones make up 0.01%. Their cognate antigens are unknown. The material sequenced was naive CD4+ T cells from blood. These receptors were collected from a woman under 30 with type 1 diabetes.

The gene calls are TRBV2 and TRBJ2-1; D remains ambiguous. CDR3 size: 14 residues. Trimming pared 1 base from V and 6 bases from J, leaving 10 bases between. Germline V gene lookup returns CDR1 SNHLY and CDR2 FYNNEI. This CDR3 is CASSEVVVANEQFF. The DNA for the CDR3 is TGTGCCAGCAGTGAAGTTGTGGTGGCCAATGAGCAGTTCTTC. Full variable domain (remainder filled in from reference TRBV2 and TRBJ2-1): EPEVTQTPSHQVTQMGQEVILRCVPISNHLYFYWYRQILGQKVEFLVSFYNNEISEKSEIFDDQFSVERPDGSNFTLKIRSTKLEDSAMYFCASSEVVVANEQFFGPGTRLTVL.

This clone was seen a handful of times. The genes are TRBV5-6 and TRBJ2-7, with unresolved D. Germline V lookup: CDR1 SGHDT, CDR2 YYEEEE. The CDR3 spans 13 residues. The V gene lost 5 bases and the J gene lost 5 bases, with 14 bases spanning the gap. The CDR3 protein is CASRFSNGNEQYF. The CDR3 DNA reads as TGTGCCAGCAGGTTTAGCAATGGCAACGAGCAGTACTTC.

This clone turned up a few times. The chain links TRBV5-1 to TRBJ2-7, with 9 nucleotides matching TRBD1. The CDR3 loop spans 14 amino acids. After removal of 4 bases from V and 7 bases from J, the junction contained 9 bases not matched to a gene. Germline V gene sequence: CDR1 SGHRS, CDR2 YFSETQ. This CDR3 is CASSGRTGAWEQYF. The CDR3, as DNA: TGCGCCAGCAGCGGACGGACAGGGGCGTGGGAGCAGTACTTC.

This chain joins TRBV7-9 and TRBJ2-7; 7 bases map to TRBD1. The germline V gene has CDR1 SEHNR and CDR2 FQNEAQ (reference sequence). This CDR3 is 13 amino acids long. The J segment lost 6 bases and the V segment lost 4 bases, leaving 6 bases of the junction unmatched. Here the CDR3 DNA reads TGTGCCAGCAGCTCGACAGGGTTGGTCGAGCAGTACTTC. Protein: CASSSTGLVEQYF.

This clone was observed a handful of times. The gene calls are TRBV6-6 and TRBJ1-2, with a possible D match to TRBD1 (6 bases). With 2 bases removed from V and 6 bases from J, the gap between germline ends came to 13 bases. This CDR3 contains 14 residues. Per the germline V gene, CDR1 is MNHNY and CDR2 is SVGAGI (reference sequence). The CDR3 protein is CASSYNRVRDGYTF. The CDR3 region has the DNA TGTGCCAGCAGTTACAACAGGGTGAGGGATGGCTACACCTTC.

In this sample, this clone turned up a few times. DNA for the CDR3: TGCGCCAGCAGCTCAGGGGCTAGCACAGATACGCAGTATTTT. It codes for CASSSGASTDTQYF. The chain combines TRBV5-1 with TRBJ2-3; D might be TRBD1 (6 bases). CDR1 is SGHRS, CDR2 YFSETQ, per germline. CDR3 length equals 14 residues. The V gene lost 3 bases and the J gene lost 0 bases, with 8 bases spanning the gap.

This clone was picked up a small number of times. The sample contains more than one DNA sequence encoding this CDR3. The chain has TRBV5-1 and TRBJ2-7; the D is unclear. Per the germline V gene, CDR1 is SGHRS and CDR2 is YFSETQ. This CDR3 is built from 14 residues. V dropped 0 bases and J dropped 1 base, with 8 bases sitting between them. CDR3 sequence: CASSLAAGSYEQYF. CDR3 bases: TGCGCCAGCAGCTTGGCGGCAGGTTCCTACGAGCAGTACTTC.

J is TRBJ2-4 and V is TRBV7-2; tentative D call: TRBD1 (6 bases). Germline V gives CDR1 SGHTA, CDR2 FQGNSA. The V end lost 4 bases, the J end lost 0 bases, and 16 bases lay between the germline ends. CDR3 length: 17 amino acids. The CDR3 DNA reads TGTGCCAGCAGCTCCTTAACAGGGACACTAGCCAAAAACATTCAGTACTTC. Translating gives CASSSLTGTLAKNIQYF.

This clone was observed a few times. This chain joins TRBV19 and TRBJ2-1, with D possibly being TRBD2 (6 bases). Trimming took 3 bases from V and 8 from J, leaving 14 bases between them. This CDR3 has 14 residues. Germline CDR1 LNHDA, CDR2 SQIVND (reference sequence). As DNA, the CDR3 is TGTGCCAGTAGTATTCTGGTCGGGGGATATGAGCAGTTCTTC. Translation gives CASSILVGGYEQFF.

A few counts support this clone. Other DNA sequences in the sample encode the same CDR3. This chain joins TRBV7-3 and TRBJ1-1; D not certain. The CDR3 sequence is 13 residues long. Trimming stripped 1 base from V and 4 bases from J, with 7 bases between. The germline V gene encodes CDR1 SGHTA and CDR2 FQGTGA. CDR3 sequence (DNA): TGTGCCAGCAGCTTAAACCCGGGCACTGAAGCTTTCTTT. This translates into CASSLNPGTEAFF.

This clone was detected a few times. The V call is TRBV5-1, the J call TRBJ1-6; possible D gene TRBD1, 5 bases. The germline V and J ends were trimmed by 4 bases and 0 bases, with 11 bases remaining between them. CDR1 is SGHRS, CDR2 YFSETQ, per germline. The length of the CDR3 is 16 residues. The CDR3 coding sequence is TGCGCCAGCAGCCCGGGGGGGAGCTCCTATAATTCACCCCTCCACTTT. This gives the protein CASSPGGSSYNSPLHF.

The chain carries TRBV2 and TRBJ1-1; no clear D. V lost 5 bases, J lost 5 bases, and 6 bases lay in between. In germline, CDR1 is SNHLY, CDR2 FYNNEI. The CDR3 loop spans 11 amino acids. The CDR3, as DNA: TGTGCCAGCAGTCCTAGGACTGAAGCTTTCTTT. Translating gives CASSPRTEAFF.

The table lists this clone with a few counts. V is TRBV5-4 and J is TRBJ2-7, with D possibly matching TRBD1 (6 bases). Germline CDR1 SGHNT, CDR2 YYREEE (reference sequence). The CDR3 extends over 14 amino acids. Trimming took 0 bases from V and 1 from J, leaving 8 bases between them. The CDR3 sequence is CASSLERGSYEQYF. CDR3 nucleotide sequence: TGTGCCAGCAGCTTGGAAAGGGGGTCCTACGAGCAGTACTTC.

This clone was seen more than once but under ten times. The chain has TRBV2 and TRBJ1-5; possible D gene TRBD1, 6 bases. This CDR3 is built from 14 residues. Germline CDR1 and CDR2: SNHLY and FYNNEI. The V gene lost 4 bases and the J gene lost 7 bases, with 14 bases spanning the gap. The CDR3 region is CASSVPGGGQPQHF. The CDR3 DNA sequence: TGTGCCAGCAGTGTCCCCGGCGGGGGCCAGCCCCAGCATTTT.